The present T cell receptor (beta chain) was sequenced within a study of blood T cell repertoires in COVID-19. Study-wide context: Sites across the United States, Italy and Spain contributed samples from acute and convalescent COVID-19. PBMCs, B-cell-depleted T cells, or T cells were the source of the cDNA or gDNA that made up the material.

Study processing details: Estimation of nucleated cell counts relied on the amplification of reference gene primers. TCRdb keeps only in-frame clones here, not all; method: immunoSEQ multiplex PCR. The DNA gave D and trimming, while V, J and clone size come from that table. The data show over 100,000 clones, 87% seen once. The length of the CDR3 is 15 residues. Germline V gives CDR1 KGHSH, CDR2 LQKENI. The V and J ends lost 6 bases and 7 bases, in that order; junction bases with no gene match: 10. The chain employs TRBV18 and TRBJ1-2, with 11 bases aligning to TRBD1. The clonotype was recovered from a man in his fifties with acute or convalescent COVID-19. Sequencing used peripheral blood. CDR3 sequence reads: CASSNAGQGASGYTF. The CDR3 coding sequence is TGTGCCAGCTCCAACGCCGGACAGGGGGCGAGTGGCTACACCTTC.